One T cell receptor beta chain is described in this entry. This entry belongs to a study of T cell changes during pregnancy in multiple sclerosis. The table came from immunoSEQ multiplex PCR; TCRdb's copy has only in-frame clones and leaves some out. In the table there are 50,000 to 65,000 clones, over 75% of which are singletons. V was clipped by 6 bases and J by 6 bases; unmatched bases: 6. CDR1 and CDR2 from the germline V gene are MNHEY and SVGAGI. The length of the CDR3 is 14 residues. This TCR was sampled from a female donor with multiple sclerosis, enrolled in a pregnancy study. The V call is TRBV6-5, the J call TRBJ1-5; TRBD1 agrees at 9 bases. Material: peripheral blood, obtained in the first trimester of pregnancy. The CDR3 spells CASRPGQGIQPQHF. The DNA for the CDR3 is TGTGCCAGCAGGCCGGGACAGGGAATTCAGCCCCAGCATTTT.